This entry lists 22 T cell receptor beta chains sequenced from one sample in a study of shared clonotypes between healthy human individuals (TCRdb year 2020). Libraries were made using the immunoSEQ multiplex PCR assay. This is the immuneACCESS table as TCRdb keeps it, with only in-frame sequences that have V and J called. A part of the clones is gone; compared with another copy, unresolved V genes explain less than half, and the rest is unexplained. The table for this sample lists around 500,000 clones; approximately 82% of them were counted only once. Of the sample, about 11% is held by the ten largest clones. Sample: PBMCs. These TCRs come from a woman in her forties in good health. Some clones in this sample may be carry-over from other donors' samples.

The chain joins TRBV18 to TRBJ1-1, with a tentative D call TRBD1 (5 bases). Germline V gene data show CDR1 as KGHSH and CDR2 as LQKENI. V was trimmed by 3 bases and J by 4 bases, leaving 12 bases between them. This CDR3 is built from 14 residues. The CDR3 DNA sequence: TGTGCCAGCTCACCGGGTGGGGCGAGCACTGAAGCTTTCTTT. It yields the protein CASSPGGASTEAFF.

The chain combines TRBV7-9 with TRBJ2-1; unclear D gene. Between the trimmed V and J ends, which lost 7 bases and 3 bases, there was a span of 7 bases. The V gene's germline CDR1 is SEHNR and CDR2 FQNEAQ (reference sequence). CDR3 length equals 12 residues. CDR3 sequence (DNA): TGTGCCAGCATCCCCCACTACAATGAGCAGTTCTTC. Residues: CASIPHYNEQFF.

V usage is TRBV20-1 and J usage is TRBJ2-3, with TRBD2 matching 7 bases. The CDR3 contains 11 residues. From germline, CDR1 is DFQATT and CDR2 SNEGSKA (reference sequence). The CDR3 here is CTAGDPDTQYF. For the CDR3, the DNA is TGCACCGCGGGAGACCCAGATACGCAGTATTTT.

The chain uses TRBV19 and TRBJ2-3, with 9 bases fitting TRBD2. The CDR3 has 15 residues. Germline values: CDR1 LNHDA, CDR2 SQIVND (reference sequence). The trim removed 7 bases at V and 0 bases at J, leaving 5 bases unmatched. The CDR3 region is CASIPSGTSTDTQYF. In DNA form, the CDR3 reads TGTGCCAGTATCCCTAGCGGGACTAGCACAGATACGCAGTATTTT.

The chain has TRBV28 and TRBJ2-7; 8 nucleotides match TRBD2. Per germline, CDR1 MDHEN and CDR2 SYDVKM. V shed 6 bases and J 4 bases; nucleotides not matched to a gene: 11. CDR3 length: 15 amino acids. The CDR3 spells CASSPGLARSYEQYF. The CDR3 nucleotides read TGTGCCAGCAGCCCTGGACTAGCACGTTCTTACGAGCAGTACTTC.

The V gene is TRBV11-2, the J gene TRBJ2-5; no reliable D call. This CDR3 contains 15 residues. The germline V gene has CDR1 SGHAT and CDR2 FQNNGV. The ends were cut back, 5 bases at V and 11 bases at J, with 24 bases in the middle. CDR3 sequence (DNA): TGTGCCAGCAGCCCCCTGGAAGGGCCCCGGGTCCAGCAGTACTTC. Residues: CASSPLEGPRVQQYF. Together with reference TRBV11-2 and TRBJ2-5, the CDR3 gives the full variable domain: EAGVAQSPRYKIIEKRQSVAFWCNPISGHATLYWYQQILGQGPKLLIQFQNNGVVDDSQLPKDRFSAERLKGVDSTLKIQPAKLEDSAVYLCASSPLEGPRVQQYFGPGTRLLVL.

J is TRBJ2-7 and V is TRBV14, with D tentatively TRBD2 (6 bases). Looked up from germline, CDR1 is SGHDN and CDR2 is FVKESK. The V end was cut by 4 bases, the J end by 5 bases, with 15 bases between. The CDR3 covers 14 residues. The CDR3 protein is CASSRLVTSHEQYF. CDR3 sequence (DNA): TGTGCCAGCAGCCGACTAGTTACGTCCCACGAGCAGTACTTC.

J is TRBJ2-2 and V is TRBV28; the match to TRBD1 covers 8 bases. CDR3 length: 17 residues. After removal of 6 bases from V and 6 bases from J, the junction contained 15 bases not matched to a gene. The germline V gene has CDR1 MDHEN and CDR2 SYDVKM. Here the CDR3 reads CASRSQGARDSAGELFF. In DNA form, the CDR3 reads TGTGCCAGCAGATCGCAGGGGGCGCGAGACAGCGCCGGGGAGCTGTTTTTT.

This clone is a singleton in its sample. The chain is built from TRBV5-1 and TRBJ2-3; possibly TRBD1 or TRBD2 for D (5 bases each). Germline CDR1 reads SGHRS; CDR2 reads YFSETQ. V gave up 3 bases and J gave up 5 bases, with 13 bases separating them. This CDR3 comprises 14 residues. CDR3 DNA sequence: TGCGCCAGCAGCTCGGGACGACCGCAAGATACGCAGTATTTT. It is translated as CASSSGRPQDTQYF.

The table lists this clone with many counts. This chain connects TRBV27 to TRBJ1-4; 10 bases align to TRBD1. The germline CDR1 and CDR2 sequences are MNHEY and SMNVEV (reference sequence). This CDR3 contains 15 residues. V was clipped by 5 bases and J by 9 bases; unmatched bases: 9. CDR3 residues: CASSETGTGVQKLFF. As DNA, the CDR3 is TGTGCCAGCAGTGAAACCGGGACAGGGGTGCAAAAACTGTTTTTT.

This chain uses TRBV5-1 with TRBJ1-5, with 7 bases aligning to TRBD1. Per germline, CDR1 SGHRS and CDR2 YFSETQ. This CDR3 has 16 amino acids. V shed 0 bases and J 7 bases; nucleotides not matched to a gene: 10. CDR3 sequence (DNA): TGCGCCAGCAGCTTGGGGGACTTTCAGGGGGGCCAGCCCCAGCATTTT. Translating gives CASSLGDFQGGQPQHF. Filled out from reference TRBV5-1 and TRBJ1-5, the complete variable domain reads KAGVTQTPRYLIKTRGQQVTLSCSPISGHRSVSWYQQTPGQGLQFLFEYFSETQRNKGNFPGRFSGRQFSNSRSEMNVSTLELGDSALYLCASSLGDFQGGQPQHFGDGTRLSIL.

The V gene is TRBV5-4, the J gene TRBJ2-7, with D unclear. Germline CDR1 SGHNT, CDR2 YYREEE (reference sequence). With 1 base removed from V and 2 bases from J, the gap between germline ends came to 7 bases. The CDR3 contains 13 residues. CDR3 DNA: TGTGCCAGCAGCTTGACACCGACCTACGAGCAGTACTTC. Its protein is CASSLTPTYEQYF.

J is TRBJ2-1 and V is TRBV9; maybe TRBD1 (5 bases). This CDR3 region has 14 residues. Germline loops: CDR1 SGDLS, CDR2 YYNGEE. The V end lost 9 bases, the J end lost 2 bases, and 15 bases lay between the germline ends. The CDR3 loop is CATRAAAAYNEQFF. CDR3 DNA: TGTGCCACCAGGGCGGCTGCTGCCTACAATGAGCAGTTCTTC.

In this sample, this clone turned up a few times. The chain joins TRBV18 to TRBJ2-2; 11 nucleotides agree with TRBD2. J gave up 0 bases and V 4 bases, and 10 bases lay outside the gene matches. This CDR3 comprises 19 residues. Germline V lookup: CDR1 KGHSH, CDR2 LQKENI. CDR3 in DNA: TGTGCCAGCTCACTTATCGGACTAGCGGGTAACGCGAACACCGGGGAGCTGTTTTTT. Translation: CASSLIGLAGNANTGELFF.

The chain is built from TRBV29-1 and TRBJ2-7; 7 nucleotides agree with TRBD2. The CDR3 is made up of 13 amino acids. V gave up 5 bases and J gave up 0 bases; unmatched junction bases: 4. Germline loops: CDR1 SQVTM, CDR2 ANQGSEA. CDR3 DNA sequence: TGCAGCGTTAGGGGCGGGGGCTCCTACGAGCAGTACTTC. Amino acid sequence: CSVRGGGSYEQYF.

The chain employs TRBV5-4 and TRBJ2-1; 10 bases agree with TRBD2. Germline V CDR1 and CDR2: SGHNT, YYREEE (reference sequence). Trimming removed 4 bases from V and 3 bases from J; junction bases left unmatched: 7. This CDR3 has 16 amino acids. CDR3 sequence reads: CASSASGRQGYNEQFF. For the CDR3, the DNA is TGTGCCAGCAGCGCTAGCGGGAGACAGGGCTACAATGAGCAGTTCTTC.

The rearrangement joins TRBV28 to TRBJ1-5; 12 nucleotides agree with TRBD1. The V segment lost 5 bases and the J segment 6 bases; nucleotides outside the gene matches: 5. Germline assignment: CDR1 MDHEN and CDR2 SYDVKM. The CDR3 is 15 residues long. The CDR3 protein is CASSRGTGGIQPQHF. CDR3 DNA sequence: TGTGCCAGCAGTCGCGGGACAGGGGGCATTCAGCCCCAGCATTTT.

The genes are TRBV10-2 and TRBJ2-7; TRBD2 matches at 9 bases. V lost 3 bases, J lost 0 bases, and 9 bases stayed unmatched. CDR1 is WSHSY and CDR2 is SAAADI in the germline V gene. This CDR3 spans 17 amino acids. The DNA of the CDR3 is TGCGCCAGCAGTGATCCCCGGACTAGCGCGAGCTCCTACGAGCAGTACTTC. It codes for CASSDPRTSASSYEQYF.

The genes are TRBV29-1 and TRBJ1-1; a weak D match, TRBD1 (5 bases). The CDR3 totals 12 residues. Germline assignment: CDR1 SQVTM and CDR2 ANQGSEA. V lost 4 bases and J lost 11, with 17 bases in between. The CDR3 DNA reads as TGCAGCGTTGTAGCGACAGCCCCAGTGGCTTTCTTT. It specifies CSVVATAPVAFF.

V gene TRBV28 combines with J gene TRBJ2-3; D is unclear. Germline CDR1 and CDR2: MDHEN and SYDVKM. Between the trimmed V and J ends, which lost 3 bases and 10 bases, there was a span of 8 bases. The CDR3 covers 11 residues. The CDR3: CASSFLYAQYF. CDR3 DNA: TGTGCCAGCAGTTTTTTATATGCGCAGTATTTT.

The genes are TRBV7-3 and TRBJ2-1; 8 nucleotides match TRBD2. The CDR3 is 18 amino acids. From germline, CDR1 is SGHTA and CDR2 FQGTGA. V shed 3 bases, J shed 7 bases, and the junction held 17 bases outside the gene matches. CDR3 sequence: CASSFLLREGIYENEQFF. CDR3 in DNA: TGTGCCAGCAGCTTTTTATTACGGGAGGGGATATATGAGAATGAGCAGTTCTTC.

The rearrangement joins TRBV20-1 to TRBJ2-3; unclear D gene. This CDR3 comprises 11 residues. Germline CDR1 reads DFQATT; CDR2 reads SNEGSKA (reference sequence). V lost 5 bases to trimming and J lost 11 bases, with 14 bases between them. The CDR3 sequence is CSAGVAVGQYF. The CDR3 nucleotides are TGCAGTGCTGGCGTTGCCGTAGGGCAGTATTTT.